This TCR beta chain was sequenced in a study of molecular identifiers for immune sequencing clone quantification. TCRdb passed the PCR reads through MiXCR, listing each CDR3 protein once. The table lists roughly 630,000 distinct CDR3 sequences, about 25% of them singletons. The CDR3 has 16 residues. CDR1 is LGHNA, CDR2 YNFKEQ, per germline. V lost 1 base to trimming and J lost 3 bases, with 16 bases between them. The chain employs TRBV4-2 and TRBJ2-7, with D possibly TRBD2 on 7 matching bases. Sequencing was done on a sample of naive CD8+ T cells from blood, with Jurkat cell RNA spiked in. The subset is: FACS-sorted CD8+CD4-CCR7+CD45RA+ naive T cells. This sequence originates from a human donor in good health. Some libraries in this study had Jurkat cell RNA spiked in. CDR3 in amino acids: CASSQGGGRPLYEQYF. DNA of the CDR3: TGTGCCAGCAGCCAAGGGGGGGGCAGGCCACTCTACGAGCAGTACTTC.